The rows below give T cell receptor beta chains drawn from one sample of a study of blood T cell repertoires in COVID-19. The assay was immunoSEQ multiplex PCR, and TCRdb's table has in-frame clones only and misses some. The sample has 400,000 to 450,000 clones, roughly 90% seen once. The sample taken for sequencing was peripheral blood. The source is a woman in her twenties or thirties with active or convalescent COVID-19. CDR3s include the opening cysteine and the closing phenylalanine or tryptophan. Each record gives: CDR3 protein, CDR3 DNA, clone size, D gene, V gene, CDR3 length, J gene. A D gene is named only where the DNA matches it firmly. Only some rows state a clone size, as once, few, many or a class for expanded clones.

CDR3aa: CASSPDLANPTEAFF
CDR3nt: TGTGCCAGCAGCCCAGACTTGGCCAACCCCACTGAAGCTTTCTTT
abundance: NA
d_gene: NA
v_gene: TRBV5-6
len: 15
j_gene: TRBJ1-1

CDR3aa: CASTRQANTGELFF
CDR3nt: TGTGCCAGTACCCGCCAGGCCAACACCGGGGAGCTGTTTTTT
abundance: once
d_gene: NA
v_gene: TRBV19
len: 14
j_gene: TRBJ2-2

CDR3aa: CAIRTPLAGGDNEQFF
CDR3nt: TGTGCCATCAGAACGCCCCTAGCGGGGGGGGACAATGAGCAGTTCTTC
abundance: NA
d_gene: TRBD2
v_gene: TRBV10-3
len: 16
j_gene: TRBJ2-1

CDR3aa: CASSPVTVSGNTIYF
CDR3nt: TGTGCCAGCTCACCCGTGACAGTCTCTGGAAACACCATATATTTT
abundance: once
d_gene: NA
v_gene: TRBV18
len: 15
j_gene: TRBJ1-3

CDR3aa: CASRRLAGEVGELFF
CDR3nt: TGCGCCAGCCGGAGACTAGCGGGAGAGGTCGGGGAGCTGTTTTTT
abundance: NA
d_gene: TRBD2
v_gene: TRBV10-2
len: 15
j_gene: TRBJ2-2

CDR3aa: CASSVGGSGNTIYF
CDR3nt: TGTGCCAGCAGCGTCGGAGGCTCTGGAAACACCATATATTTT
abundance: NA
d_gene: NA
v_gene: TRBV6-5
len: 14
j_gene: TRBJ1-3

CDR3aa: CASSLSGGTDTQYF
CDR3nt: TGCGCCAGCAGTCTTAGCGGGGGCACAGATACGCAGTATTTT
abundance: few
d_gene: TRBD2
v_gene: TRBV10-1
len: 14
j_gene: TRBJ2-3

CDR3aa: CASSFQGGVEAFF
CDR3nt: TGTGCCAGCAGCTTCCAGGGGGGTGTCGAGGCTTTCTTT
abundance: NA
d_gene: TRBD1
v_gene: TRBV3-1/TRBV3-2
len: 13
j_gene: TRBJ1-1

CDR3aa: CASSDLGQVYGYTF
CDR3nt: TGTGCCAGTAGCGACCTGGGACAAGTCTATGGCTACACCTTC
abundance: NA
d_gene: NA
v_gene: TRBV19
len: 14
j_gene: TRBJ1-2

CDR3aa: CASSSGTVGTNEQFF
CDR3nt: TGTGCCAGTAGTTCCGGGACAGTAGGGACCAATGAGCAGTTCTTC
abundance: NA
d_gene: TRBD1
v_gene: TRBV19
len: 15
j_gene: TRBJ2-1

CDR3aa: CATSDPQGRADEQFF
CDR3nt: TGTGCCACCAGTGACCCACAGGGTCGGGCCGATGAGCAGTTCTTC
abundance: few
d_gene: NA
v_gene: TRBV24-1
len: 15
j_gene: TRBJ2-1

CDR3aa: CSVSRRLAKEVGYTF
CDR3nt: TGCAGCGTATCCAGGCGCCTCGCCAAGGAGGTTGGCTACACCTTC
abundance: NA
d_gene: NA
v_gene: TRBV29-1
len: 15
j_gene: TRBJ1-2

CDR3aa: CASSETGSSNEQFF
CDR3nt: TGTGCCAGCAGTGAAACCGGGAGTTCCAATGAGCAGTTCTTC
abundance: once
d_gene: NA
v_gene: TRBV6-1
len: 14
j_gene: TRBJ2-1

CDR3aa: CASSTAVLYSNQPQHF
CDR3nt: TGTGCCAGTAGTACGGCGGTGCTCTATAGCAATCAGCCCCAGCATTTT
abundance: NA
d_gene: NA
v_gene: TRBV19
len: 16
j_gene: TRBJ1-5